These 26 T cell receptor beta chains came from one sample sequenced in a study of blood T cell repertoires in COVID-19. Assay used: immunoSEQ multiplex PCR; TCRdb lists only in-frame clones, some missing. The sample has 34,000 or so clones, 80% seen once; the top ten hold roughly 29%. The sequencing input was peripheral blood. The receptor source for this set is an older man with acute or convalescent COVID-19.

The chain is built from TRBV5-1 and TRBJ1-2; tentatively, D is TRBD1 (5 bases). CDR3 length equals 13 residues. V was clipped by 5 bases and J by 7 bases, with 15 bases between them. The germline V gene encodes CDR1 SGHRS and CDR2 YFSETQ. The CDR3 region has the DNA TGCGCCAGCAGTTTCAGGGAATCGAGTGGCTACACCTTC. It encodes CASSFRESSGYTF.

Only a few counts were recorded for this clone. V is TRBV9 and J is TRBJ2-1, with D possibly matching TRBD2 (5 bases). The CDR3 consists of 15 residues. Germline CDR1 is SGDLS and CDR2 is YYNGEE. V was trimmed by 4 bases and J by 7 bases, leaving 18 bases between them. The CDR3 nucleotides are TGTGCCAGCAGCCTCTCAGGAGCGGATGGGAATGAGCAGTTCTTC. Encoded protein: CASSLSGADGNEQFF.

V usage is TRBV4-2 and J usage is TRBJ2-5; 10 bases are a match to TRBD2. After removal of 2 bases from V and 4 bases from J, the junction contained 4 bases not matched to a gene. The CDR3 sequence is 15 residues long. The germline V gene encodes CDR1 LGHNA and CDR2 YNFKEQ. This CDR3 is CASSQSSGSLETQYF. Written as DNA, the CDR3 is TGTGCCAGCAGCCAATCTAGCGGGAGTTTAGAGACCCAGTACTTC.

The chain is built from TRBV11-3 and TRBJ2-1, with TRBD2 identical over 8 bases. The CDR3 is 16 residues long. The germline V gene has CDR1 SGHNT and CDR2 YENEEA. Trimming took 5 bases from V and 2 from J; bases not matched to a gene: 8. The CDR3 coding sequence is TGTGCCAGCAGCGAGCGCGGGGGGTCTACCTACAATGAGCAGTTCTTC. Translating it yields CASSERGGSTYNEQFF.

CDR3 coding DNA: TGCGCCAGCAGCTTGGATAGCGGGGGGGCAGGCAATGAGCAGTTCTTC. This sequence encodes CASSLDSGGAGNEQFF. V gene TRBV5-1 combines with J gene TRBJ2-1, with 11 bases that match TRBD2. Germline V gene sequence: CDR1 SGHRS, CDR2 YFSETQ. Trimming cost V 0 bases and J 6 bases; bases outside gene matches: 5. This CDR3 region has 16 residues.

This rearrangement joins TRBV12-2 to TRBJ1-2. TRBV12-2 is described as a pseudogene. This CDR3 is built from 14 residues. CDR3 nucleotide sequence: TGTGCAAGTCGCTTCCGCAGACGGGACTATGGCTACACCTTC. Encoded protein: CASRFRRRDYGYTF.

V is TRBV2 and J is TRBJ2-3; TRBD1 might be the D (5 bases). Germline V lookup: CDR1 SNHLY, CDR2 FYNNEI. The germline V and J ends were trimmed by 6 bases and 1 base, with 8 bases remaining between them. This CDR3 has 13 residues. CDR3 in amino acids: CASRTARTDTQYF. CDR3 in DNA: TGTGCCAGCAGGACAGCCCGCACAGATACGCAGTATTTT.

The table lists this clone with a few counts. The chain is built from TRBV5-6 and TRBJ2-1, with a weak D call TRBD2 (5 bases). Germline CDR1 SGHDT, CDR2 YYEEEE. V was clipped by 4 bases and J by 9 bases, with 8 bases between them. The CDR3 sequence is 11 residues long. The CDR3 spells CASSASFEQFF. The CDR3 DNA is TGTGCCAGCAGCGCTAGCTTTGAGCAGTTCTTC.

The chain joins TRBV30 to TRBJ2-2, with TRBD2 as a possible D gene (5 bases). The CDR3 runs 14 residues. The V end lost 6 bases, the J end lost 0 bases, and 11 bases lay between the germline ends. Germline-derived CDR1 and CDR2 are GTSNPN and SVGIG (reference sequence). Written as DNA, the CDR3 is TGTGCCTGTTCGAGCGGTTCGAACACCGGGGAGCTGTTTTTT. Protein product: CACSSGSNTGELFF.

The V call is TRBV9, the J call TRBJ2-5; possibly TRBD2 for D (7 bases). V was cut by 2 bases and J by 4 bases, with 15 bases left in between. Germline CDR1 and CDR2: SGDLS and YYNGEE. There are 15 residues in the CDR3. CDR3 coding DNA: TGTGCCAGCAGCGTGGACGGGGGGCCGGGAGAGACCCAGTACTTC. This gives the protein CASSVDGGPGETQYF.

This clone was recorded a few times. The J gene is TRBJ2-7, the V gene TRBV30; D unresolved. CDR1 GTSNPN and CDR2 SVGIG come from the germline V gene (reference sequence). Trimming removed 1 base at V and 6 bases at J, with 7 bases between. The CDR3 loop spans 11 amino acids. The DNA for the CDR3 is TGTGCCTGGAGTGCCGAGGTCGAGCAGTACTTC. It encodes CAWSAEVEQYF. The variable domain in full, completed from reference TRBV30 and TRBJ2-7, reads SQTIHQWPATLVQPVGSPLSLECTVEGTSNPNLYWYRQAAGRGLQLLFYSVGIGQISSEVPQNLSASRPQDRQFILSSKKLLLSDSGFYLCAWSAEVEQYFGPGTRLTVT.

CDR3 bases: TGTGCCAGCAGTCCGACCAAGGGGGCTGGGGACACTGAAGCTTTCTTT. Its protein product is CASSPTKGAGDTEAFF. The chain has TRBV28 and TRBJ1-1; 7 positions agree with TRBD1. Trimming cost V 5 bases and J 3 bases; bases outside gene matches: 12. Germline V lookup: CDR1 MDHEN, CDR2 SYDVKM. This CDR3 region has 16 residues.

The V and J genes are TRBV7-2 and TRBJ2-3; TRBD1 agrees at 9 bases. The CDR3 has 14 residues. The germline V gene encodes CDR1 SGHTA and CDR2 FQGNSA. J was trimmed by 6 bases and V by 4 bases; bases with no gene match: 5. CDR3 coding DNA: TGTGCCAGCAGCTGGAGACAGGGGGAGGATACGCAGTATTTT. This encodes CASSWRQGEDTQYF.

The chain recombines TRBV9 with TRBJ2-3, with TRBD1 as a possible D gene (5 bases). V shed 0 bases and J shed 0 bases, with 8 bases lying between them. The CDR3 spans 15 residues. Germline V gives CDR1 SGDLS, CDR2 YYNGEE. The CDR3 region has the DNA TGTGCCAGCAGCGTAGCAGGGTACAGCACAGATACGCAGTATTTT. Translating it yields CASSVAGYSTDTQYF.

This chain joins TRBV30 and TRBJ2-1, with 11 bases that match TRBD1. The CDR3 has 16 amino acids. V shed 0 bases and J 7 bases; nucleotides not matched to a gene: 8. Germline CDR1 GTSNPN, CDR2 SVGIG (reference sequence). CDR3 DNA sequence: TGTGCCTGGAGTGTCCCCGGACAGGGGGCGCGGAATGAGCAGTTCTTC. Its translation: CAWSVPGQGARNEQFF.

This clone was seen more than once but under ten times. The chain couples TRBV2 to TRBJ1-3; TRBD1 matches 9 bases. The CDR3 has 18 residues. Losses at the gene ends were 3 bases for V and 2 bases for J; bases not matched to a gene: 11. Per germline, CDR1 SNHLY and CDR2 FYNNEI. The DNA of the CDR3 is TGTGCCAGCAGTGAGGGCCCCATACAGGGGGCTGCTGGAAACACCATATATTTT. It translates to CASSEGPIQGAAGNTIYF. Based on the CDR3 plus reference TRBV2 and TRBJ1-3, the full variable domain is EPEVTQTPSHQVTQMGQEVILRCVPISNHLYFYWYRQILGQKVEFLVSFYNNEISEKSEIFDDQFSVERPDGSNFTLKIRSTKLEDSAMYFCASSEGPIQGAAGNTIYFGEGSWLTVV.

The chain employs TRBV3-1 (or the pseudogene TRBV3-2) and TRBJ2-3; TRBD1 matches 7 bases. Unmatched junction bases numbered 8, after V lost 4 bases and J lost 4 bases. Germline CDR1 LGHDT, CDR2 YNNKEL (reference sequence). The CDR3 consists of 15 residues. CDR3 protein: CASSPRQGQADTQYF. The CDR3 DNA sequence: TGTGCCAGCAGCCCCCGACAGGGTCAGGCAGATACGCAGTATTTT.

This clone showed up just a few times. V is TRBV28 and J is TRBJ1-1; TRBD1 aligns across 7 bases. Germline V gene sequence: CDR1 MDHEN, CDR2 SYDVKM. The junction had 6 bases not matched to a gene; V was cut back by 4 bases and J by 1 base. The CDR3 contains 15 residues. CDR3 DNA sequence: TGTGCCAGCAGTTGGACAGGTATGTGGAACACTGAAGCTTTCTTT. Encoded protein: CASSWTGMWNTEAFF.

This clone appeared once. V usage is TRBV19 and J usage is TRBJ2-3; 12 bases map to TRBD2. The CDR3 runs 17 residues. The germline CDR1 and CDR2 sequences are LNHDA and SQIVND (reference sequence). After removal of 1 base from V and 2 bases from J, the junction contained 4 bases not matched to a gene. The CDR3 protein is CASSIALAGGHTDTQYF. The CDR3 DNA follows: TGTGCCAGTAGTATAGCACTAGCGGGGGGTCACACAGATACGCAGTATTTT.

This clone was recorded once. V and J are TRBV12-5 and TRBJ2-1; D remains unclear. Germline CDR1 LGHNT, CDR2 FRNRAP. The CDR3 spans 14 residues. Trimming pared 4 bases from V and 5 bases from J, leaving 12 bases between. The CDR3 DNA reads TGTGCTAGTGGTTGGAGAGAGATAGACAATGAGCAGTTCTTC. This sequence encodes CASGWREIDNEQFF. The complete variable domain, with remaining parts taken from reference TRBV12-5 and TRBJ2-1, reads DARVTQTPRHKVTEMGQEVTMRCQPILGHNTVFWYRQTMMQGLELLAYFRNRAPLDDSGMPKDRFSAEMPDATLATLKIQPSEPRDSAVYFCASGWREIDNEQFFGPGTRLTVL.

The chain couples TRBV7-9 to TRBJ1-4, with D perhaps matching TRBD1 (5 bases). V lost 5 bases and J lost 3, with 22 bases in between. This CDR3 region has 18 residues. Germline V lookup: CDR1 SEHNR, CDR2 FQNEAQ (reference sequence). The CDR3 DNA sequence: TGTGCCAGCAGCGGGGGAATAAGGGTAGCGGATTCTAATGAAAAACTGTTTTTT. Its protein is CASSGGIRVADSNEKLFF.

With respect to this clone: Within the sample, other DNA sequences also encode this same CDR3. The CDR3 spells CASSPDRNYGYTF. CDR3 coding DNA: TGTGCCAGCAGTCCGGACAGAAACTATGGCTACACCTTC. The chain couples TRBV27 to TRBJ1-2, with D maybe TRBD1 (6 bases). The V gene's germline CDR1 is MNHEY and CDR2 SMNVEV (reference sequence). This CDR3 region has 13 residues. V was trimmed by 5 bases and J by 2 bases, leaving 9 bases between them.

V and J are TRBV18 and TRBJ1-3; D might be TRBD1 (5 bases). V gave up 2 bases and J gave up 1 base, with 12 bases separating them. This CDR3 has 16 residues. Germline values: CDR1 KGHSH, CDR2 LQKENI. The CDR3 coding sequence is TGTGCCAGCTCACCAAATTCCCCAGGGTCTGGAAACACCATATATTTT. It is translated as CASSPNSPGSGNTIYF.

The chain is built from TRBV5-6 and TRBJ2-2; 9 bases map to TRBD1. CDR3 length: 16 residues. Germline CDR1 SGHDT, CDR2 YYEEEE. Losses at the gene ends were 0 bases for V and 6 bases for J; bases not matched to a gene: 6. The CDR3 here is CASSLAYRGRPGELFF. As DNA, the CDR3 is TGTGCCAGCAGCTTGGCTTACAGGGGGCGCCCCGGGGAGCTGTTTTTT.

The gene calls are TRBV5-1 and TRBJ2-2; D perhaps matches TRBD1 (6 bases). CDR1 is SGHRS and CDR2 is YFSETQ in the germline V gene. CDR3 length equals 14 residues. V dropped 5 bases and J dropped 4 bases, with 12 bases sitting between them. CDR3 coding DNA: TGCGCCAGCAGTCTAGGACAGCTCACCGGGGAGCTGTTTTTT. Translation gives CASSLGQLTGELFF.

The chain recombines TRBV15 with TRBJ1-2; 9 bases line up with TRBD1. The J segment lost 6 bases and the V segment lost 0 bases, leaving 2 bases of the junction unmatched. Looked up from germline, CDR1 is LNHNV and CDR2 is YYDKDF (reference sequence). This CDR3 comprises 14 residues. CDR3 coding DNA: TGTGCCACCAGCAGAGACACAGGGGGCAATGGCTACACCTTC. This codes for CATSRDTGGNGYTF.